Listed here is a single T cell receptor (beta chain). No antigen is known for it. The record originates from a study of monozygotic twins with cystic fibrosis. Findings and caveats of the study: Nucleotide-identical clonotype sharing was significantly higher within monozygotic CF twin pairs than between unrelated CF individuals. J usage was most co-twin-similar in 8 of 16 pairs, V in 13.

TCRdb's table, derived via immunoSEQ multiplex PCR, lists solely in-frame clones and lacks some. The sample lists around 27,000 clones; 96% were seen once. The germline V gene encodes CDR1 MDHEN and CDR2 SYDVKM. V shed 3 bases and J 6 bases; nucleotides not matched to a gene: 2. The CDR3 length is 13 residues. The source of this sequence is a girl aged 2-15 years with cystic fibrosis. Sequencing was performed on blood. This chain joins TRBV28 and TRBJ1-5; 7 nucleotides match TRBD1. The chain's CDR3 is CASSLTGSQPQHF. The CDR3, as DNA: TGTGCCAGCAGTTTGACAGGGTCTCAGCCCCAGCATTTT.